These T cell receptor beta chains were read from a single sample in a study of shared clonotypes between healthy human individuals. The assay was immunoSEQ multiplex PCR, and TCRdb's table has in-frame clones only and misses some. The data show about 600,000 clones, roughly 97% seen once. Source material: naive CD4+ T cells sorted from blood. These TCRs come from a woman aged 25 to 39 in good health. Each CDR3 is given with its conserved first and last residue. The D gene is left open where the match is weak. A row's size may be missing; if present it is once, few, many or a size class.

clone_size j_call d_call v_call cdr3_aa cdr3_nt
NA TRBJ2-7 TRBD2 TRBV11-1 CASTKEGLGGYEQYF TGTGCCAGTACGAAGGAGGGACTAGGTGGCTACGAGCAGTACTTC
NA TRBJ1-2 TRBD1 TRBV5-1 CASSLAPGQGIYGYTF TGCGCCAGCAGCTTGGCCCCCGGACAGGGGATCTATGGCTACACCTTC
NA TRBJ2-2 TRBD2 TRBV6-1 CASSVLAGGPSTGELFF TGTGCCAGCAGTGTCCTAGCGGGAGGGCCTAGTACCGGGGAGCTGTTTTTT
NA TRBJ2-5 NA TRBV2 CASSAPGGMGETQYF TGTGCCAGCAGTGCGCCTGGGGGAATGGGAGAGACCCAGTACTTC
once TRBJ1-3 NA TRBV7-9 CASFRGDTIYF TGTGCCAGCTTTCGAGGGGACACCATATATTTT
NA TRBJ1-1 NA TRBV30 CAWTSLGRTENTEAFF TGTGCCTGGACTAGTTTGGGCAGGACAGAGAACACTGAAGCTTTCTTT
NA TRBJ2-2 TRBD2 TRBV28 CASSLRLAGVGSGELFF TGTGCCAGCAGTTTGAGGCTAGCGGGAGTTGGTTCCGGGGAGCTGTTTTTT
NA TRBJ2-3 TRBD2 TRBV10-1 CASSSGEGTDTQYF TGCGCCAGCTCGAGCGGGGAGGGCACAGATACGCAGTATTTT
NA TRBJ2-3 TRBD2 TRBV2 CASRDIIAGSTDTQYF TGTGCCAGCAGGGATATAATAGCGGGGAGCACAGATACGCAGTATTTT
NA TRBJ1-1 NA TRBV5-1 CASSLIGGDRGGTEAFF TGCGCCAGCAGCTTAATTGGCGGGGATCGGGGAGGGACTGAAGCTTTCTTT
NA TRBJ2-7 NA TRBV21-1 CASSNEYEQYF TGTGCCAGCAGCAACGAATACGAGCAGTACTTC
NA TRBJ2-1 NA TRBV7-2 CASSLEPGQEQFF TGTGCCAGCAGCTTAGAACCGGGGCAGGAGCAGTTCTTC
NA TRBJ1-5 TRBD1 TRBV2 CASSLSPDRGSNQPQHF TGTGCCAGCAGCCTTTCCCCGGACAGGGGGAGCAATCAGCCCCAGCATTTT
NA TRBJ1-3 NA TRBV6-4 CASRGGTFISGNTIYF TGTGCCAGCAGGGGGGGGACCTTCATCTCTGGAAACACCATATATTTT
NA TRBJ1-5 NA TRBV28 CASSLEQGINQPQHF TGTGCCAGCAGTTTAGAACAGGGTATCAATCAGCCCCAGCATTTT
NA TRBJ1-2 NA TRBV15 CATRLAAFDNYGYTF TGTGCCACCAGGTTGGCAGCCTTCGATAACTATGGCTACACCTTC
NA TRBJ2-1 NA TRBV6-6 CASSYSIQGGNEQFF TGTGCCAGCAGTTACTCGATCCAGGGGGGGAATGAGCAGTTCTTC
NA TRBJ2-7 TRBD1 TRBV19 CASSRAGTGDAYEQYF TGTGCCAGTAGTAGAGCAGGGACAGGGGACGCCTACGAGCAGTACTTC
NA TRBJ1-2 TRBD1 TRBV27 CASSLRFGTGINYGYTF TGTGCCAGCAGTTTAAGGTTTGGGACAGGGATTAACTATGGCTACACCTTC
NA TRBJ2-1 NA TRBV4-2 CASSQERAGDRRSEQFF TGTGCCAGCAGCCAAGAGCGGGCGGGAGACAGGAGAAGTGAGCAGTTCTTC
NA TRBJ1-4 NA TRBV18 CASSPGAREKLFF TGTGCCAGCTCACCAGGGGCGCGTGAAAAACTGTTTTTT
once TRBJ2-7 TRBD2 TRBV27 CASGRLAGNYEQYF TGTGCCAGCGGGCGACTAGCGGGGAACTACGAGCAGTACTTC
NA TRBJ2-7 NA TRBV23-1 CANPGTGIIATSYEQYF TGCGCCAACCCGGGAACGGGGATAATAGCGACCTCCTACGAGCAGTACTTC
NA TRBJ1-3 NA TRBV11-2 CASSPGSVSSGNTIYF TGTGCCAGCAGCCCCGGCTCGGTGAGCTCTGGAAACACCATATATTTT
NA TRBJ2-7 NA TRBV11-2 CASSQGGPMAAYEQYF TGTGCCAGCAGCCAGGGTGGCCCTATGGCAGCTTACGAGCAGTACTTC
NA TRBJ2-1 NA TRBV7-6 CASSFGEGNEQFF TGTGCCAGCAGCTTCGGGGAAGGTAATGAGCAGTTCTTC
NA TRBJ1-2 NA TRBV28 CASSLRGDGYTF TGTGCCAGCAGTTTGAGGGGGGACGGCTACACCTTC
once TRBJ2-1 NA TRBV5-4 CASSLSGDGMWNEQFF TGTGCCAGCAGCTTGTCCGGGGACGGTATGTGGAATGAGCAGTTCTTC
NA TRBJ1-5 NA TRBV15 CATSRDLGRGQPQHF TGTGCCACCAGCAGAGATTTGGGACGCGGGCAGCCCCAGCATTTT
NA TRBJ2-3 NA TRBV5-1 CASSRTRSGTLEDTQYF TGCGCCAGCAGCCGAACCCGTAGCGGAACCTTGGAAGATACGCAGTATTTT
once TRBJ2-5 NA TRBV19 CASSIQSSLAQYF TGTGCCAGTAGTATACAGTCATCGTTGGCCCAGTACTTC
NA TRBJ2-7 TRBD2 TRBV30 CAWSVLTSGSYEQYF TGTGCCTGGAGTGTACTTACTAGCGGTTCCTACGAGCAGTACTTC
NA TRBJ1-4 NA TRBV28 CASRLTVSNEKLFF TGTGCCAGCAGGCTGACAGTCTCTAATGAAAAACTGTTTTTT
NA TRBJ2-7 NA TRBV4-1 CASSEVSTYEQYF TGCGCCAGCAGTGAGGTTTCCACCTACGAGCAGTACTTC
NA TRBJ1-2 NA TRBV21-1 CASSKETGTTNYGYTF TGTGCCAGCAGCAAAGAAACCGGGACAACTAACTATGGCTACACCTTC
NA TRBJ2-1 NA TRBV6-1 CASTQGINEQFF TGTGCCAGCACTCAGGGGATCAATGAGCAGTTCTTC
once TRBJ1-1 NA TRBV28 CASTTAESYFEAFF TGTGCCAGCACCACGGCCGAAAGTTACTTTGAAGCTTTCTTT
NA TRBJ1-2 TRBD1 TRBV6-1 CASVPVGTGVYGYTF TGTGCCAGCGTTCCTGTTGGGACAGGGGTCTATGGCTACACCTTC
NA TRBJ2-3 TRBD2 TRBV27 CASTRGPAGSTDTQYF TGTGCCAGCACGCGGGGCCCAGCGGGAAGCACAGATACGCAGTATTTT
NA TRBJ1-1 TRBD1 TRBV5-1 CASSSGTENTEAFF TGCGCCAGCAGCTCCGGGACAGAGAACACTGAAGCTTTCTTT
NA TRBJ1-4 NA TRBV7-6 CASSLSRGGGNEKLFF TGTGCCAGCAGCTTATCGAGGGGCGGAGGGAATGAAAAACTGTTTTTT
NA TRBJ1-2 NA TRBV19 CASSIVQDGGYGYTF TGTGCCAGTAGTATAGTCCAGGACGGGGGCTATGGCTACACCTTC